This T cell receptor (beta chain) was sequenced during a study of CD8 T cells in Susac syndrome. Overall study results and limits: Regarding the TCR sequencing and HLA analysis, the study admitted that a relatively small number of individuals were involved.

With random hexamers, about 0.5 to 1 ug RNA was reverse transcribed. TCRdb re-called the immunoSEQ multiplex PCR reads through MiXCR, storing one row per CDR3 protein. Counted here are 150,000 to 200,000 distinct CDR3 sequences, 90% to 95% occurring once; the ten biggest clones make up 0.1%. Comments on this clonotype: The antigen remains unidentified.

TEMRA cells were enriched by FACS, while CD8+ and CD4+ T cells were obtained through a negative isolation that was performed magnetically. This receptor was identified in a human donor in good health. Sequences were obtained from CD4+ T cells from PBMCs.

The CDR3, as DNA: TGCAGTGCTAGAGGGGGTGGGGCAGCGGTCACCGGGGAGCTGTTTTTT. Translated, it gives CSARGGGAAVTGELFF. This chain connects TRBV20-1 to TRBJ2-2; D is possibly TRBD1 or TRBD2 (5 bases each). The CDR3 is made up of 16 amino acids. Trimming shortened V by 1 base and J by 4 bases, and 16 bases separated the two germline ends. The germline V gene encodes CDR1 DFQATT and CDR2 SNEGSKA (reference sequence).